Each of the 20 T cell receptor beta chains below was sequenced from the same sample in a study of shared clonotypes between healthy human individuals. The assay was immunoSEQ multiplex PCR, and TCRdb's table has in-frame clones only and misses some. Here the sample spans around 1.5 million clones, 95% to 99% being singletons. Input material: naive CD4+ T cells sorted from blood. Subset meaning: CD45RA+ positively selected. The receptors were sampled from a man under 40 in good health.

On this clone: Other DNA sequences in the sample encode the same CDR3. The chain couples TRBV9 to TRBJ2-1, with 8 positions matching TRBD2. Germline CDR1 reads SGDLS; CDR2 reads YYNGEE. Unmatched junction bases numbered 1, after V lost 0 bases and J lost 2 bases. The CDR3 runs 15 residues. The CDR3 reads CASSVGGRPYNEQFF. The CDR3 DNA sequence: TGTGCCAGCAGCGTAGGCGGGAGGCCCTACAATGAGCAGTTCTTC.

This chain connects TRBV2 to TRBJ1-3, with D uncertain. Trimming removed 7 bases at V and 3 bases at J, with 10 bases between. The germline gives CDR1 SNHLY, CDR2 FYNNEI. This CDR3 region has 13 residues. CDR3 nucleotide sequence: TGTGCCAGCATTGTAGAGCGTGGAAACACCATATATTTT. This encodes CASIVERGNTIYF.

The rearrangement links TRBV5-1 to TRBJ2-3; TRBD2 matches at 14 bases. V lost 4 bases, J lost 5 bases, and 6 bases stayed unmatched. The CDR3 is 16 residues long. Germline V gene data show CDR1 as SGHRS and CDR2 as YFSETQ. CDR3 loop: CASSIGTSGRVDTQYF. In nucleotides, the CDR3 is TGCGCCAGCAGCATCGGGACTAGCGGGAGAGTAGATACGCAGTATTTT.

The chain recombines TRBV29-1 with TRBJ2-1; D possibly corresponds to TRBD2 (5 bases). V was shortened by 6 bases and J by 3 bases, with 9 bases between the two germline ends. The CDR3 runs 12 residues. Germline loops: CDR1 SQVTM, CDR2 ANQGSEA. The CDR3: CSVSRDYNEQFF. Here the CDR3 DNA reads TGCAGCGTCAGTCGGGACTACAATGAGCAGTTCTTC.

The chain employs TRBV27 and TRBJ2-1; TRBD2 agrees at 7 bases. The CDR3 is made up of 15 amino acids. Trimming removed 2 bases from V and 0 bases from J; junction bases left unmatched: 1. Germline values: CDR1 MNHEY, CDR2 SMNVEV (reference sequence). The CDR3 DNA is TGTGCCAGCAGTTTAGTAGCGGGCTCCTACAATGAGCAGTTCTTC. This encodes CASSLVAGSYNEQFF.

V usage is TRBV18 and J usage is TRBJ2-5, with TRBD1 as a possible D gene (5 bases). The CDR3 extends over 15 amino acids. The germline gives CDR1 KGHSH, CDR2 LQKENI. V was shortened by 3 bases and J by 2 bases, with 13 bases between the two germline ends. CDR3 in DNA: TGTGCCAGCTCACCCGATATCCAGGGACAAGAGACCCAGTACTTC. It encodes CASSPDIQGQETQYF.

V gene TRBV5-1 combines with J gene TRBJ2-3, with 14 nucleotides matching TRBD2. The germline gives CDR1 SGHRS, CDR2 YFSETQ. V was clipped by 4 bases and J by 3 bases; unmatched bases: 10. The CDR3 consists of 18 residues. This chain's CDR3 is CASSPGLAGVLGTDTQYF. DNA for the CDR3: TGCGCCAGCAGCCCGGGACTAGCGGGAGTCCTCGGGACAGATACGCAGTATTTT.

The chain's CDR3 is CASSAEGGQYF. The DNA for the CDR3 is TGTGCCAGCAGTGCTGAAGGCGGGCAGTATTTT. V is TRBV25-1 and J is TRBJ2-3; D not resolved. This CDR3 spans 11 amino acids. Per the germline V gene, CDR1 is MGHDK and CDR2 is SYGVNS. V gave up 4 bases and J gave up 11 bases, with 10 bases separating them. The full variable domain, its missing parts supplied by reference TRBV25-1 and TRBJ2-3, is EADIYQTPRYLVIGTGKKITLECSQTMGHDKMYWYQQDPGMELHLIHYSYGVNSTEKGDLSSESTVSRIRTEHFPLTLESARPSHTSQYLCASSAEGGQYFGPGTRLTVL.

V gene TRBV19 combines with J gene TRBJ2-1, with 7 bases aligning to TRBD2. The CDR3 totals 18 residues. Germline CDR1 LNHDA, CDR2 SQIVND (reference sequence). With 2 bases clipped from V and 4 bases from J, the junction kept 14 bases outside the gene matches. The CDR3 here is CASSIFGLDLIRYNEQFF. Written as DNA, the CDR3 is TGTGCCAGTAGTATATTCGGACTAGACCTTATACGATACAATGAGCAGTTCTTC.

The gene calls are TRBV18 and TRBJ2-5; D is unresolved. Per germline, CDR1 KGHSH and CDR2 LQKENI. V was cut by 5 bases and J by 1 base, with 8 bases left in between. This CDR3 contains 13 residues. CDR3 in amino acids: CASSGEPQETQYF. The DNA of the CDR3 is TGTGCCAGCTCAGGGGAACCCCAAGAGACCCAGTACTTC.

The chain carries TRBV10-2 and TRBJ2-5; TRBD1 or TRBD2 may be the D gene (6 bases each). In germline, CDR1 is WSHSY, CDR2 SAAADI. The CDR3 runs to 15 residues. V lost 0 bases, J lost 5 bases, and 13 bases lay in between. In DNA, the CDR3 is TGCGCCAGCAGTGAGTCGAGGCGGGACACGGAGACCCAGTACTTC. Translation: CASSESRRDTETQYF.

The genes are TRBV6-1 and TRBJ2-2, with 9 bases that match TRBD1. Germline V CDR1 and CDR2: MNHNS, SASEGT. V shed 6 bases, J shed 7 bases, and the junction held 3 bases outside the gene matches. CDR3 length: 13 residues. CDR3 in DNA: TGTGCCAGCAGACAGGGGGCCGGCGGGGAGCTGTTTTTT. Translating it yields CASRQGAGGELFF.

The chain employs TRBV29-1 and TRBJ2-1; 10 bases line up with TRBD2. The V gene's germline CDR1 is SQVTM and CDR2 ANQGSEA. J lost 7 bases, V lost 7 bases, and 16 bases had no gene match. There are 16 residues in the CDR3. Here the CDR3 reads CSAGLRLAGSTNEQFF. The CDR3 DNA reads TGCAGCGCCGGATTACGACTAGCGGGCAGTACAAATGAGCAGTTCTTC.

The chain is built from TRBV6-6 and TRBJ2-7, with a possible D match to TRBD2 (5 bases). Per the germline V gene, CDR1 is MNHNY and CDR2 is SVGAGI (reference sequence). Deletions cut 2 bases from V and 0 bases from J, with 14 bases between. CDR3 length: 16 residues. CDR3 residues: CASSYTSGVSSYEQYF. CDR3 sequence (DNA): TGTGCCAGCAGTTACACGAGCGGCGTCTCCTCCTACGAGCAGTACTTC.

This chain connects TRBV30 to TRBJ2-1, with D possibly TRBD1 on 5 matching bases. Germline-derived CDR1 and CDR2 are GTSNPN and SVGIG (reference sequence). The V gene lost 2 bases and the J gene lost 9 bases, with 17 bases spanning the gap. The CDR3 is made up of 14 amino acids. The CDR3 region is CAWSLGPNGLEQFF. The CDR3 nucleotides read TGTGCCTGGAGTTTGGGGCCAAACGGGCTTGAGCAGTTCTTC.

The chain is built from TRBV7-3 and TRBJ2-1; TRBD1 matches 9 bases. Germline CDR1 is SGHTA and CDR2 is FQGTGA. CDR3 size: 15 residues. The V and J ends lost 5 bases and 4 bases, in that order; junction bases with no gene match: 6. CDR3 sequence (DNA): TGTGCCAGCAGCCCCGGACAGGGGATATACAATGAGCAGTTCTTC. Translating gives CASSPGQGIYNEQFF.

A remark on this clone: Distinct nucleotide sequences in the sample also encode this CDR3. The rearrangement uses TRBV2 and TRBJ2-5; D gene uncertain. The CDR3 length is 11 residues. From germline, CDR1 is SNHLY and CDR2 FYNNEI. Between the trimmed V and J ends, which lost 4 bases and 5 bases, there was a span of 5 bases. CDR3 DNA sequence: TGTGCCAGCAGTGTAGGTGAGACCCAGTACTTC. Translating it yields CASSVGETQYF.

CDR3: CASSEPAGYEQFF. The CDR3 nucleotides read TGTGCCAGCAGTGAACCGGCGGGCTATGAGCAGTTCTTC. The gene calls are TRBV25-1 and TRBJ2-1; possibly TRBD2 for D (5 bases). The V end was cut by 2 bases, the J end by 8 bases, with 10 bases between. CDR1 and CDR2 (germline): MGHDK, SYGVNS. This CDR3 is built from 13 residues.

Turning to this clone: This sample also contains other DNA sequences that code for the same CDR3. This chain uses TRBV27 with TRBJ1-1; D is unclear. The germline V gene has CDR1 MNHEY and CDR2 SMNVEV (reference sequence). CDR3 size: 13 residues. Deletions cut 6 bases from V and 2 bases from J, with 10 bases between. CDR3 nucleotides: TGTGCCAGCAGCTTAATTAGTAACACTGAAGCTTTCTTT. Its translation is CASSLISNTEAFF.

The V call is TRBV7-7, the J call TRBJ2-5; 7 nucleotides match TRBD1. Trimming cost V 8 bases and J 5 bases; bases outside gene matches: 8. CDR1 and CDR2 (germline): SSHAT, FNYEAQ (reference sequence). The CDR3 totals 13 residues. CDR3 loop: CASAWTRGETQYF. The CDR3 coding sequence is TGTGCCAGCGCCTGGACCAGGGGGGAGACCCAGTACTTC.